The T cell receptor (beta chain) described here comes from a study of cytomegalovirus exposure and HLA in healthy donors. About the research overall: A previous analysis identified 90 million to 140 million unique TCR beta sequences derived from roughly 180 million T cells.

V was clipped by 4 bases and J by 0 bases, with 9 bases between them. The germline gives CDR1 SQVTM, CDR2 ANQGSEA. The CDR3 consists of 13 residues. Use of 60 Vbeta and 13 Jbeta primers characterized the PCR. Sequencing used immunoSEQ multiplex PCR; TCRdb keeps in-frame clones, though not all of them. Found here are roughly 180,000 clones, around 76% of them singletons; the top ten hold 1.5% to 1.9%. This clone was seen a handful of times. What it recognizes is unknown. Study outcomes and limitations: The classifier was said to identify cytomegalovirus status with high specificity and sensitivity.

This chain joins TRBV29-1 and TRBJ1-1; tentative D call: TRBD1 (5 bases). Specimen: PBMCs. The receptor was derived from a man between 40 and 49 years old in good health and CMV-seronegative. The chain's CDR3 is CSVAQGMNTEAFF. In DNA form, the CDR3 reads TGCAGCGTTGCCCAGGGAATGAACACTGAAGCTTTCTTT.